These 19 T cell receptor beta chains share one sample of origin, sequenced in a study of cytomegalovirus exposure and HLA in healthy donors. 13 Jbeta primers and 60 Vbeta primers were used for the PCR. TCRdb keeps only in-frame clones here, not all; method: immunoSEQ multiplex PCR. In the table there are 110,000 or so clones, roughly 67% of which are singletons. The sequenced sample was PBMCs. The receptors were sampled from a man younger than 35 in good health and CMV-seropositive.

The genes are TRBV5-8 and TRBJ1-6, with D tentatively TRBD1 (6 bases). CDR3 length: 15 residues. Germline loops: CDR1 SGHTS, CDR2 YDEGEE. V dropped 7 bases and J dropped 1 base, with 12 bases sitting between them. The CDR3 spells CASRGRGSYNSPLHF. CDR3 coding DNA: TGTGCCAGCCGGGGAAGGGGGTCCTATAATTCACCCCTCCACTTT.

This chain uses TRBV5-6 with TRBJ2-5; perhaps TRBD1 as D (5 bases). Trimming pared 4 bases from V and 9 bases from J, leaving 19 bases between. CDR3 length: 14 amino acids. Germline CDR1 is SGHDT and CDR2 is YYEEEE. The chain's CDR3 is CASSPMTRLGAQYF. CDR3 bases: TGTGCCAGCAGCCCGATGACAAGGCTAGGGGCCCAGTACTTC.

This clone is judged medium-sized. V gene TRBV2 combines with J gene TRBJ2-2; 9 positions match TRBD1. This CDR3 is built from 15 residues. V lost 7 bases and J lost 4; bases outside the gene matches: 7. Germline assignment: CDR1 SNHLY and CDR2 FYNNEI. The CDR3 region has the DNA TGTGCCAGCAAGAGGACAGGGGCCACCACCGGGGAGCTGTTTTTT. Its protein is CASKRTGATTGELFF. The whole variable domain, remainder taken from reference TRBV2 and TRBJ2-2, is EPEVTQTPSHQVTQMGQEVILRCVPISNHLYFYWYRQILGQKVEFLVSFYNNEISEKSEIFDDQFSVERPDGSNFTLKIRSTKLEDSAMYFCASKRTGATTGELFFGEGSRLTVL.

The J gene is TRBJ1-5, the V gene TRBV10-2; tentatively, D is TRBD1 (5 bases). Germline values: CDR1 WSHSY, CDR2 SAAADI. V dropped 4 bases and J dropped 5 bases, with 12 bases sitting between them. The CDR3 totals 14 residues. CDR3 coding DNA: TGCGCCAGCAGTGCCCAGGGCTGGGATCAGCCCCAGCATTTT. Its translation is CASSAQGWDQPQHF.

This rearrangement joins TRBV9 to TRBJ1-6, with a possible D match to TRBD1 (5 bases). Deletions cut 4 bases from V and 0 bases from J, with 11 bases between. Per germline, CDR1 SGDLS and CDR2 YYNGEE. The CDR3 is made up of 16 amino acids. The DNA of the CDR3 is TGTGCCAGCAGCTCGGGACTGAGCTCCTATAATTCACCCCTCCACTTT. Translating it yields CASSSGLSSYNSPLHF. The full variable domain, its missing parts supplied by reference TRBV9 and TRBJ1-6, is DSGVTQTPKHLITATGQRVTLRCSPRSGDLSVYWYQQSLDQGLQFLIQYYNGEERAKGNILERFSAQQFPDLHSELNLSSLELGDSALYFCASSSGLSSYNSPLHFGNGTRLTVT.

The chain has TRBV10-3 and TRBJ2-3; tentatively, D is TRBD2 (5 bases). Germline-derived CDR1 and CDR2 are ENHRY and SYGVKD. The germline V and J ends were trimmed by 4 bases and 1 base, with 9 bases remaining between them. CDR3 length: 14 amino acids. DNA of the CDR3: TGTGCCATCAGTGGCGGGCCCGGCACAGATACGCAGTATTTT. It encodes CAISGGPGTDTQYF.

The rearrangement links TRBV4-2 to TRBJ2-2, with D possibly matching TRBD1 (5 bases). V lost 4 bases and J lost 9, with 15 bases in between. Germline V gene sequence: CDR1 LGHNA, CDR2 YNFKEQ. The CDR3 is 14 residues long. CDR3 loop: CASSPETEHRELFF. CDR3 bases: TGTGCCAGCAGCCCCGAGACAGAACACCGGGAGCTGTTTTTT.

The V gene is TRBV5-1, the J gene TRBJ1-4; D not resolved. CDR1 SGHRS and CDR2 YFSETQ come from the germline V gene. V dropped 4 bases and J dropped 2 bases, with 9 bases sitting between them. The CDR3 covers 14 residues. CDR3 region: CASSTGGTNEKLFF. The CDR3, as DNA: TGCGCCAGCAGCACTGGAGGGACTAATGAAAAACTGTTTTTT.

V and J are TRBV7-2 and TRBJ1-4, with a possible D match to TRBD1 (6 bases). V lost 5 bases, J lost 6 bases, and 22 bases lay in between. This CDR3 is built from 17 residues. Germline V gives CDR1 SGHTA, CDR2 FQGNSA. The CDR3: CASSRSRGGYKDEKLFF. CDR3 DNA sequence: TGTGCCAGCAGCCGTTCGAGGGGGGGGTACAAGGATGAAAAACTGTTTTTT.

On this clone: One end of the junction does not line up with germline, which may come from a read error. The CDR3 bases are TGTGCCAGCAGTTTAGGCAGGGGGCAAGGCTATGGCTACACCTTC. Its translation: CASSLGRGQGYGYTF. The V and J genes are TRBV7-8 and TRBJ1-2, with 8 bases fitting TRBD1. The germline V gene encodes CDR1 SGHVS and CDR2 FQNEAQ. The CDR3 extends over 15 amino acids.

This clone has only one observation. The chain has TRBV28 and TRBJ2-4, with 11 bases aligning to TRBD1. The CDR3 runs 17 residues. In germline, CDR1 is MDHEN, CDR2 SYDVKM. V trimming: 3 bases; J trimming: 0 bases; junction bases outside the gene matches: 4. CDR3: CASSFGTGGLAKNIQYF. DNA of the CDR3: TGTGCCAGCAGTTTCGGGACAGGGGGGCTAGCCAAAAACATTCAGTACTTC.

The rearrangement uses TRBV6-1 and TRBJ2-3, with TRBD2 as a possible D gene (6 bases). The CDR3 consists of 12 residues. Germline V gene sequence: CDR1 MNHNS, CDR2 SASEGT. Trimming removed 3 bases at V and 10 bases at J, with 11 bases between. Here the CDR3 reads CASSDRLASQYF. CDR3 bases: TGTGCCAGCAGTGATCGGCTAGCGTCGCAGTATTTT.

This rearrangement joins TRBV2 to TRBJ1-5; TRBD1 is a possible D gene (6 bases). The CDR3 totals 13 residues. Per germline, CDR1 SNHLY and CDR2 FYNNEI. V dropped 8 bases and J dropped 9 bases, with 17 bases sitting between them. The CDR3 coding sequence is TGTGCCAGCGCAAACAGGGCTGAGGGGCCCCAGCATTTT. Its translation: CASANRAEGPQHF.

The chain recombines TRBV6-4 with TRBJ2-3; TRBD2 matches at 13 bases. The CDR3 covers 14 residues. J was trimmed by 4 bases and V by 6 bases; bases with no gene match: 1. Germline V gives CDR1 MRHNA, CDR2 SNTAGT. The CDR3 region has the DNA TGTGCCAGCAGCACTAGCGGGGGGGCAGATACGCAGTATTTT. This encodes CASSTSGGADTQYF.

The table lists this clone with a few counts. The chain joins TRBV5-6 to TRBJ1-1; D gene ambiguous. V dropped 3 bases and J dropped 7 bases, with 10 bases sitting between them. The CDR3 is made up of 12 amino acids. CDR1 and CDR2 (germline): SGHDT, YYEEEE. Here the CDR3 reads CASSSREGEAFF. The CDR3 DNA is TGTGCCAGCAGCTCCCGGGAAGGTGAAGCTTTCTTT. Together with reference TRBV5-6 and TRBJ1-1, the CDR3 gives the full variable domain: DAGVTQSPTHLIKTRGQQVTLRCSPKSGHDTVSWYQQALGQGPQFIFQYYEEEERQRGNFPDRFSGHQFPNYSSELNVNALLLGDSALYLCASSSREGEAFFGQGTRLTVV.

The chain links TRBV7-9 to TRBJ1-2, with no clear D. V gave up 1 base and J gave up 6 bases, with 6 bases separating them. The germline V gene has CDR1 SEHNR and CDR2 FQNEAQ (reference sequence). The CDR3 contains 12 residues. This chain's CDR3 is CASSLGTDGYTF. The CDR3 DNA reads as TGTGCCAGCAGCTTAGGCACAGATGGCTACACCTTC.

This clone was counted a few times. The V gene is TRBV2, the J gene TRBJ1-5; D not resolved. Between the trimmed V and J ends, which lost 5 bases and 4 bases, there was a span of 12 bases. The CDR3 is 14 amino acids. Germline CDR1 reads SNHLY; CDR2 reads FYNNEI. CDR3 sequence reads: CASSSLLGNQPQHF. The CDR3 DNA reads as TGTGCCAGCAGTTCCCTCCTAGGAAATCAGCCCCAGCATTTT.

The CDR3 nucleotides read TGTGCCAGCAGATTTGACGGGAGCTCTGGAAACACCATATATTTT. Translated: CASRFDGSSGNTIYF. V gene TRBV6-5 combines with J gene TRBJ1-3; no clear D. This CDR3 is 15 amino acids long. Germline values: CDR1 MNHEY, CDR2 SVGAGI. V was shortened by 6 bases and J by 0 bases, with 12 bases between the two germline ends.

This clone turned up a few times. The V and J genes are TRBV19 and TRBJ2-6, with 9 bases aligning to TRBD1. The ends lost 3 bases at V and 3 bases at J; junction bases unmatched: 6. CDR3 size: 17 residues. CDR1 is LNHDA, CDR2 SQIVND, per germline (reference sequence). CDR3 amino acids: CASSIVGQGVGANVLTF. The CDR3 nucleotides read TGTGCCAGTAGTATCGTGGGACAGGGAGTTGGGGCCAACGTCCTGACTTTC. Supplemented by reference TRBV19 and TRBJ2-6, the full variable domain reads DGGITQSPKYLFRKEGQNVTLSCEQNLNHDAMYWYRQDPGQGLRLIYYSQIVNDFQKGDIAEGYSVSREKKESFPLTVTSAQKNPTAFYLCASSIVGQGVGANVLTFGAGSRLTVL.